This entry lists 11 T cell receptor beta chains sequenced from one sample in a study of cytomegalovirus exposure and HLA in healthy donors. PCR involved 60 Vbeta and 13 Jbeta primers. Sequencing was performed with immunoSEQ multiplex PCR; in TCRdb, only in-frame clones are kept and a portion is missing. The sample includes some 160,000 clones, about 78% seen only once; the top ten take 1.4% to 1.5%. Sequencing was performed on PBMCs. The source is a male donor in good health and CMV-seronegative.

This sequence joins TRBV15 and TRBJ2-3, with 9 bases identical to TRBD2. Trimming took 0 bases from V and 0 from J; bases not matched to a gene: 4. Germline assignment: CDR1 LNHNV and CDR2 YYDKDF (reference sequence). CDR3 length: 17 amino acids. DNA of the CDR3: TGTGCCACCAGCAGAGATAAACTAGCGGGTAGCACAGATACGCAGTATTTT. Its translation is CATSRDKLAGSTDTQYF. The variable domain in full, with the rest retrieved from reference TRBV15 and TRBJ2-3, is DAMVIQNPRYQVTQFGKPVTLSCSQTLNHNVMYWYQQKSSQAPKLLFHYYDKDFNNEADTPDNFQSRRPNTSFCFLDIRSPGLGDTAMYLCATSRDKLAGSTDTQYFGPGTRLTVL.

The genes are TRBV6-5 and TRBJ1-5; maybe TRBD1 (6 bases). This CDR3 comprises 15 residues. The germline V and J ends were trimmed by 0 bases and 4 bases, with 10 bases remaining between them. Germline values: CDR1 MNHEY, CDR2 SVGAGI. In DNA, the CDR3 is TGTGCCAGCAGTTACTCGAGGCAGGGGAATCAGCCCCAGCATTTT. Translating it yields CASSYSRQGNQPQHF.

The chain links TRBV7-2 to TRBJ1-2, with 11 positions matching TRBD1. Germline loops: CDR1 SGHTA, CDR2 FQGNSA. V lost 4 bases, J lost 8 bases, and 6 bases stayed unmatched. The CDR3 has 14 amino acids. The CDR3: CASSSADRGQGYTF. The CDR3 DNA is TGTGCCAGCAGCTCAGCGGACAGGGGGCAAGGCTACACCTTC.

The J gene is TRBJ1-5, the V gene TRBV28, with unresolved D. This CDR3 contains 12 residues. Per germline, CDR1 MDHEN and CDR2 SYDVKM. V dropped 6 bases and J dropped 1 base, with 4 bases sitting between them. In nucleotides, the CDR3 is TGTGCCAGCAGACAGAGCAATCAGCCCCAGCATTTT. Translated, it gives CASRQSNQPQHF. The full variable domain, its missing parts supplied by reference TRBV28 and TRBJ1-5, is DVKVTQSSRYLVKRTGEKVFLECVQDMDHENMFWYRQDPGLGLRLIYFSYDVKMKEKGDIPEGYSVSREKKERFSLILESASTNQTSMYLCASRQSNQPQHFGDGTRLSIL.

The J gene is TRBJ1-5, the V gene TRBV19; no reliable D call. Trimming cost V 4 bases and J 7 bases, with 17 bases left between them. There are 15 residues in the CDR3. CDR1 is LNHDA and CDR2 is SQIVND in the germline V gene (reference sequence). Here the CDR3 reads CASSKRAERLQPQHF. The CDR3 coding sequence is TGTGCCAGTAGTAAGAGGGCGGAAAGACTGCAGCCCCAGCATTTT.

The CDR3 sequence is CASSAFTGARSEQYF. CDR3 coding DNA: TGTGCCAGCAGTGCTTTCACAGGGGCCCGGTCCGAGCAGTACTTC. This chain uses TRBV28 with TRBJ2-7; 7 bases map to TRBD1. The CDR3 totals 15 residues. Germline CDR1 and CDR2: MDHEN and SYDVKM. With 5 bases clipped from V and 6 bases from J, the junction kept 13 bases outside the gene matches. Complete variable domain (other parts from reference TRBV28 and TRBJ2-7): DVKVTQSSRYLVKRTGEKVFLECVQDMDHENMFWYRQDPGLGLRLIYFSYDVKMKEKGDIPEGYSVSREKKERFSLILESASTNQTSMYLCASSAFTGARSEQYFGPGTRLTVT.

This clone occurred a few times. The chain carries TRBV6-1 and TRBJ2-7; the D gene is possibly TRBD1 (5 bases). The CDR3 runs to 15 residues. CDR1 and CDR2 from the germline V gene are MNHNS and SASEGT. Trimming took 5 bases from V and 3 from J, leaving 17 bases between them. For the CDR3, the DNA is TGTGCCAGCAGTTCGGTCTCCGACAGCTTCTACGAGCAGTACTTC. Residues: CASSSVSDSFYEQYF.

This clone was seen more than once but under ten times. The V and J genes are TRBV5-4 and TRBJ2-1; TRBD2 matches 8 bases. Germline trimming cut 3 bases from V and 5 bases from J; bases unmatched to any gene: 7. This CDR3 has 15 amino acids. From germline, CDR1 is SGHNT and CDR2 YYREEE (reference sequence). The CDR3 DNA reads TGTGCCAGCAGCTCCAAAGCGGGAGTGGACAATGAGCAGTTCTTC. This encodes CASSSKAGVDNEQFF. Filled out from reference TRBV5-4 and TRBJ2-1, the complete variable domain reads ETGVTQSPTHLIKTRGQQVTLRCSSQSGHNTVSWYQQALGQGPQFIFQYYREEENGRGNFPPRFSGLQFPNYSSELNVNALELDDSALYLCASSSKAGVDNEQFFGPGTRLTVL.

This clone was recorded once. This chain joins TRBV25-1 and TRBJ1-2, with 8 bases that match TRBD1. Germline CDR1 and CDR2: MGHDK and SYGVNS. There are 12 residues in the CDR3. Trimming took 7 bases from V and 7 from J; bases not matched to a gene: 5. The CDR3 protein is CASNPTGGGYTF. CDR3 DNA: TGTGCCAGCAACCCCACAGGGGGTGGCTACACCTTC.

V and J are TRBV5-1 and TRBJ2-7, with D unclear. Germline CDR1 SGHRS, CDR2 YFSETQ. Trimming cost V 0 bases and J 4 bases, with 5 bases left between them. The CDR3 has 12 amino acids. The CDR3 loop is CASSLGGYEQYF. The CDR3 nucleotides are TGCGCCAGCAGCTTGGGCGGTTACGAGCAGTACTTC.

The chain combines TRBV7-3 with TRBJ2-5; 12 bases are shared with TRBD2. V gave up 6 bases and J gave up 5 bases; unmatched junction bases: 7. The CDR3 is made up of 15 amino acids. Germline V CDR1 and CDR2: SGHTA, FQGTGA. The CDR3 DNA reads TGTGCCAGCAGTCCTAGCGGGAGGGCCGAGGAGACCCAGTACTTC. This codes for CASSPSGRAEETQYF.